This passage covers 11 T cell receptor beta chains from one sample sequenced in a study of Graves' ophthalmopathy and Graves' hyperthyroidism. Investigators amplified TCR beta CDR3 regions from RNA transcripts. First-round RT-PCR used HTBI primers; second-round multiplex PCR followed. TCRdb re-analysed the multiplex PCR reads in MiXCR, keeping a single row per CDR3 protein. The sample lists about 480,000 distinct CDR3 sequences, approximately 14% occurring once. The sequenced sample consisted of blood. These receptors were taken from a young woman with Graves' ophthalmopathy.

This clonotype has a count of ten or more. CDR3 in DNA: TGTGCCAGCAGTCTCGACAGGGGGGCCTACGAGCAGTACTTC. This codes for CASSLDRGAYEQYF. V usage is TRBV27 and J usage is TRBJ2-7; 9 bases align to TRBD1. Germline V lookup: CDR1 MNHEY, CDR2 SMNVEV (reference sequence). CDR3 length: 14 amino acids. The ends lost 5 bases at V and 2 bases at J; junction bases unmatched: 4.

Ten or more counts support this clonotype. This chain joins TRBV27 and TRBJ1-1; D is ambiguous. V lost 2 bases and J 5 bases, leaving 18 bases between the germline ends. The germline CDR1 and CDR2 sequences are MNHEY and SMNVEV (reference sequence). The CDR3 extends over 16 amino acids. CDR3 residues: CASSLTWVRVRTEAFF. CDR3 DNA sequence: TGTGCCAGCAGTTTAACCTGGGTAAGGGTGAGGACTGAAGCTTTCTTT.

The chain employs TRBV7-6 and TRBJ2-5, with 8 bases matching TRBD1. Germline CDR1 reads SGHVS; CDR2 reads FNYEAQ. With V trimmed by 5 bases and J by 2 bases, 10 bases remained unmatched. The CDR3 totals 16 residues. CDR3 sequence reads: CASSPVRTGKQETQYF. The CDR3 DNA sequence: TGTGCCAGCAGCCCCGTCCGGACAGGGAAGCAAGAGACCCAGTACTTC.

Comment on this clonotype: One end of the junction varies from germline; a read error may be responsible. The V gene is TRBV13, the J gene TRBJ1-2; D call uncertain. The germline gives CDR1 PRHDT, CDR2 FYEKMQ (reference sequence). CDR3 length: 14 residues. The CDR3 nucleotides are TGTGCCAGCATCCCCAAGGGTTTTGGCGGGGTTGGTTCCTTC. Residues: CASIPKGFGGVGSF.

This clonotype showed up many times. The chain carries TRBV6-5 and TRBJ2-7; perhaps TRBD1 as D (7 bases). This CDR3 contains 14 residues. Germline CDR1 MNHEY, CDR2 SVGAGI. Trimming took 6 bases from V and 3 from J, leaving 15 bases between them. The CDR3 spells CASSRGTEVYEQYF. For the CDR3, the DNA is TGTGCCAGCAGCCGCGGGACAGAGGTCTACGAGCAGTACTTC.

This clonotype occurred once. The genes are TRBV24-1 and TRBJ2-5; TRBD2 is a possible D gene (7 bases). The CDR3 has 16 residues. Germline V lookup: CDR1 KGHDR, CDR2 SFDVKD. V was cut by 1 base and J by 5 bases, with 16 bases left in between. The CDR3 nucleotides are TGTGCCACCAGTGATTTCGGCGGGGGCGCGAGGGAGACCCAGTACTTC. Translated, it gives CATSDFGGGARETQYF.

This clonotype appeared many times. The genes are TRBV11-3 and TRBJ2-2, with TRBD1 as a possible D gene (5 bases). Trimming took 2 bases from V and 4 from J, leaving 8 bases between them. The germline V gene encodes CDR1 SGHNT and CDR2 YENEEA. This CDR3 region has 14 residues. The DNA of the CDR3 is TGTGCCAGCAGCTTATACCAGGGCACCGGGGAGCTGTTTTTT. Protein sequence: CASSLYQGTGELFF.

About this clonotype: A much larger clone lies one base from this, so it may be a read error. The chain uses TRBV11-3 and TRBJ1-1, with unresolved D. Germline-derived CDR1 and CDR2 are SGHNT and YENEEA. The length of the CDR3 is 14 residues. CDR3 in amino acids: CASGLSLFGTEAFF. CDR3 nucleotides: TGTGCCAGCGGCTTAAGCCTCTTCGGAACTGAAGCTTTCTTT.

This clonotype was counted ten times or more. V and J are TRBV12-5 and TRBJ2-2; 7 bases map to TRBD1. V lost 6 bases to trimming and J lost 2 bases; unmatched junction nucleotides: 3. Germline-derived CDR1 and CDR2 are LGHNT and FRNRAP. CDR3 length equals 14 residues. The DNA for the CDR3 is TGTGCTAGTGGAAGGGGGCCTAACACCGGGGAGCTGTTTTTT. Amino acid sequence: CASGRGPNTGELFF.

J is TRBJ1-2 and V is TRBV3-1; no clear D. Trimming cost V 0 bases and J 7 bases, with 12 bases left between them. CDR1 and CDR2 from the germline V gene are LGHDT and YNNKEL (reference sequence). CDR3 length: 14 residues. CDR3 DNA: TGTGCCAGCAGCCAAGAATCCAGGTCGGGTGGCTACACCTTC. This sequence encodes CASSQESRSGGYTF.

This clonotype has a count of ten or more. The J gene is TRBJ1-5, the V gene TRBV28; 7 bases match TRBD1. V lost 7 bases to trimming and J lost 0 bases; unmatched junction nucleotides: 15. The CDR3 is 18 residues long. CDR1 is MDHEN, CDR2 SYDVKM, per germline. CDR3 bases: TGTGCCAGCACTCGAGTGAGGACAGGAATTAATAGCAATCAGCCCCAGCATTTT. It is translated as CASTRVRTGINSNQPQHF.